Sequencing of this T cell receptor (beta chain) was carried out in a study of cytomegalovirus exposure and HLA in healthy donors. In regard to this clone: Its target is not known.

PCR employed 60 Vbeta and 13 Jbeta primers. Data came from immunoSEQ multiplex PCR; TCRdb stores just in-frame clones and leaves some out. Found here are under 200,000 clones, approximately 79% of them singletons; the top ten hold under 4.5%. V was clipped by 4 bases and J by 4 bases; unmatched bases: 6. The CDR3 is made up of 17 amino acids. The germline CDR1 and CDR2 sequences are SGHTA and FQGNSA. Study-level findings and limits: Most TCR sequences were uncommon, yet certain public TCRs appeared in many donors. In vitro data verified a few CMV-associated chains as specific for CMV antigens.

The rearrangement joins TRBV7-2 to TRBJ2-2; 13 bases match TRBD2. The sample consisted of PBMCs. The TCR was taken from a woman younger than 45 in good health and CMV-seropositive. The CDR3 DNA reads as TGTGCCAGCAGCTCCGGACTAGCGGGGGACACCACCGGGGAGCTGTTTTTT. Its translation: CASSSGLAGDTTGELFF.